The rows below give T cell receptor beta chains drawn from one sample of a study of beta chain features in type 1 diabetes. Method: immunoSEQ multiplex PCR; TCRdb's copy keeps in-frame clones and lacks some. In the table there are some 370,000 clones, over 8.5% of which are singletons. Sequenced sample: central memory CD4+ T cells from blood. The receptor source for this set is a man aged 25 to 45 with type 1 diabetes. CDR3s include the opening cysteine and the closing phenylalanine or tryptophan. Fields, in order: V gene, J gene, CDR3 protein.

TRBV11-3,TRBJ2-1,CASSPVRGRYNEQFF
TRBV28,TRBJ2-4,CASSSRFLGKNIQYF
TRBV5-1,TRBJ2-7,CASSPTSGPYEQYF
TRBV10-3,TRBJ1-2,CAISWRGADGYTF
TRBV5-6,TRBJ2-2,CASSFQEHGTGELFF
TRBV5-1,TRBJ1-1,CASSLLAGSGKEAFF
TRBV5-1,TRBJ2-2,CASSLDASGSNTGELFF
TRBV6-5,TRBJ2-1,CASSYHPGQGENEQFF
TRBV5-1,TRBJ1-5,CASSLGGDRQPQHF
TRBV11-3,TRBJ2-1,CASRFGAALSSYNEQFF
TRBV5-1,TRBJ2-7,CASSQGTGKSYEQYF
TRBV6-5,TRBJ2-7,CASRRQGADEQYF
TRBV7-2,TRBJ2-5,CASSLAQGRETQYF
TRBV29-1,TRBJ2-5,CSVKGVPSGKETQYF
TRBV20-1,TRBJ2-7,CSGGGSYEQYF
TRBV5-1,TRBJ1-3,CASRAEGSSGNTIYF
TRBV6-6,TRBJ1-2,CASSTAGDARGYTF
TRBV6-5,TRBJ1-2,CASLGKAIYGYTF
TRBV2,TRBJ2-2,CASRGLDTGELFF
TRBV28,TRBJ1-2,CASSLGGASYGYTF
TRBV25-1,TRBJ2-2,CASSEYLSGWGTGELFF
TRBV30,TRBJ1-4,CAWSKGALNEKLFF
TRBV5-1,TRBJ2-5,CASSLVQGETQYF
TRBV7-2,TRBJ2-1,CASSSGTGGYNEQFF
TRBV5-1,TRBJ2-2,CASSMTSGTTGELFF
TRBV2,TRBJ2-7,CASTNGQGSYEQYF
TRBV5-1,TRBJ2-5,CASSSQGAGETQYF
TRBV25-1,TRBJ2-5,CASSRRTAETQYF
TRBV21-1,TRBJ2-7,CASSKGGQGLYEQYF
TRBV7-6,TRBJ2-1,CASSLLAGGDEQFF
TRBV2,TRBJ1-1,CASSGPGGANTEAFF
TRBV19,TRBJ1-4,CASSTTTQATNEKLFF
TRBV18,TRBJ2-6,CASSPVTLAGHSGANVLTF
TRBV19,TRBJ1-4,CASSGLDSPNEKLFF
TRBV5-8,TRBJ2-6,CASRGAFGGANVLTF